This TCR beta chain is drawn from a study of OX40 agonist ivuxolimab in advanced cancers. For the study at large: The group had a mean age of roughly 56 years, ranged from roughly 20 to 79, and was 80% to 90% male. Overall study findings and caveats: Low normalized T-cell clonal expansion also characterized some of the nonresponders.

For this clone: No antigen is known for it.

Sequencing was performed with immunoSEQ multiplex PCR; in TCRdb, only in-frame clones are kept and a portion is missing. The sample has some 64,000 clones, roughly 86% seen once; the top ten hold approximately 3%. The sequencing here drew on CD4+ or CD8+ T cells sorted from blood, taken in a trial of the OX40 agonist ivuxolimab. The receptor was derived from an adult with an advanced solid tumor such as melanoma, head and neck, liver or kidney cancer.

CDR3 protein: CASSSGTSGANEQFF. The DNA of the CDR3 is TGCGCCAGCAGCTCCGGGACTAGCGGGGCCAATGAGCAGTTCTTC. The V gene is TRBV10-2, the J gene TRBJ2-1; 13 bases fit TRBD2. This CDR3 has 15 residues. V lost 6 bases, J lost 6 bases, and 5 bases stayed unmatched. Looked up from germline, CDR1 is WSHSY and CDR2 is SAAADI.